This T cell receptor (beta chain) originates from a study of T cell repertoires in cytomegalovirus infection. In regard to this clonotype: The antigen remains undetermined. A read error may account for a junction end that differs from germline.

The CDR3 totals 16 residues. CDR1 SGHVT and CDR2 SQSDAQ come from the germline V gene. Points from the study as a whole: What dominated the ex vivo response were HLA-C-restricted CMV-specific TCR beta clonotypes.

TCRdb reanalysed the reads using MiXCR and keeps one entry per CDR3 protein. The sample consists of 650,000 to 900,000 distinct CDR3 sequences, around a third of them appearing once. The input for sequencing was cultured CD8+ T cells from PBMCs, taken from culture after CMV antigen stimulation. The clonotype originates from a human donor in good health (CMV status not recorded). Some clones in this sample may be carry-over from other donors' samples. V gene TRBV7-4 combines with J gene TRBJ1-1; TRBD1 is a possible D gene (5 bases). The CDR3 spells CASSLARGERNTEAFF. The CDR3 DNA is TGTGCCAGCAGCCTAGCGAGGGGAGAGAGGAACACTGAAGCTTTCTTT.